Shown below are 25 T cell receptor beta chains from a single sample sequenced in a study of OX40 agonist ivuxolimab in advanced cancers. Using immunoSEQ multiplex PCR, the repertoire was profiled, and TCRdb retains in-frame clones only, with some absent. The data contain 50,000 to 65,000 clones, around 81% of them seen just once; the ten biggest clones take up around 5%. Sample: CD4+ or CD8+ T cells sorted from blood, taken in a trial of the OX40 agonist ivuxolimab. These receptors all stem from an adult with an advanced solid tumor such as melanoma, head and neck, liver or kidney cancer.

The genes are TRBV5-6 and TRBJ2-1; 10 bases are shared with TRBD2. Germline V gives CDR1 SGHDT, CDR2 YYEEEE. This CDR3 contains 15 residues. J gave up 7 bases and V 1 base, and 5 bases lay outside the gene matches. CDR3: CASSLPSGSRNEQFF. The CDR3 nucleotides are TGTGCCAGCAGCTTGCCTAGCGGGAGTCGTAATGAGCAGTTCTTC.

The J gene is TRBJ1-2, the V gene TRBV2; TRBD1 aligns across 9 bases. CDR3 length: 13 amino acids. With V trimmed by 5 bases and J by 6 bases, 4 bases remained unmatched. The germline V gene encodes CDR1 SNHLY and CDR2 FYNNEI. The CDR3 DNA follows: TGTGCCAGCAGTCCGGGACAGGGTGATGGCTACACCTTC. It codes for CASSPGQGDGYTF.

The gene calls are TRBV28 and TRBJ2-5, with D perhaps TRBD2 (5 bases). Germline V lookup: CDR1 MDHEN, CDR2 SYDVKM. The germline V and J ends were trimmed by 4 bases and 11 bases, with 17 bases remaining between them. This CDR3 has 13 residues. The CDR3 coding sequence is TGTGCCAGCAGTTCCTTAGGCCCTGGGGAGCAGTACTTC. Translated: CASSSLGPGEQYF. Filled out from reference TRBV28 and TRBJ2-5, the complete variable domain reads DVKVTQSSRYLVKRTGEKVFLECVQDMDHENMFWYRQDPGLGLRLIYFSYDVKMKEKGDIPEGYSVSREKKERFSLILESASTNQTSMYLCASSSLGPGEQYFGPGTRLLVL.

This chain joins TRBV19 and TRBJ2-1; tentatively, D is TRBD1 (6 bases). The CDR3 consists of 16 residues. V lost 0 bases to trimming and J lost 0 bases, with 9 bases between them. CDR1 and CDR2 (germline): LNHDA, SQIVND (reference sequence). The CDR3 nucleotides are TGTGCCAGTAGTATAGAAAGGGGGAGCTCCTACAATGAGCAGTTCTTC. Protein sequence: CASSIERGSSYNEQFF.

In DNA, the CDR3 is TGTGCCAGCAGTTACTCTACAGGCCGGAACACTGAAGCTTTCTTT. Protein sequence: CASSYSTGRNTEAFF. This chain connects TRBV6-5 to TRBJ1-1; D is possibly TRBD1 (5 bases). This CDR3 has 15 amino acids. Trimming stripped 0 bases from V and 1 base from J, with 9 bases between. Germline V gene lookup returns CDR1 MNHEY and CDR2 SVGAGI.

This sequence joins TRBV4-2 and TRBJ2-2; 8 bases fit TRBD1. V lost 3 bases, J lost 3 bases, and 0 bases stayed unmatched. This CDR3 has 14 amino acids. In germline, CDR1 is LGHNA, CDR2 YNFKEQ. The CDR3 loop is CASSQGQDTGELFF. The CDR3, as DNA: TGTGCCAGCAGCCAGGGACAGGACACCGGGGAGCTGTTTTTT.

The CDR3 sequence is CASSSLAGGQETQYF. The CDR3 region has the DNA TGTGCCAGCAGTTCATTAGCGGGGGGGCAAGAGACCCAGTACTTC. The rearrangement joins TRBV28 to TRBJ2-5; the match to TRBD2 covers 11 bases. Germline V CDR1 and CDR2: MDHEN, SYDVKM. J gave up 2 bases and V 4 bases, and 3 bases lay outside the gene matches. The CDR3 runs to 15 residues.

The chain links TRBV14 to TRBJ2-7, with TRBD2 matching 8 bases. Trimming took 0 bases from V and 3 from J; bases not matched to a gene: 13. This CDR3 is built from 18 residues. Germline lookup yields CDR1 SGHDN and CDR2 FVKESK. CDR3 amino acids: CASSQDPPWVAGYYEQYF. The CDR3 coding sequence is TGTGCCAGCAGCCAAGATCCCCCCTGGGTAGCGGGGTACTACGAGCAGTACTTC.

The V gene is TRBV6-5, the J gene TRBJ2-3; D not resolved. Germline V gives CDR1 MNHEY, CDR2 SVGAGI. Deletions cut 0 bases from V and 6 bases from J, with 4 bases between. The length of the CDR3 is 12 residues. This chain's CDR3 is CASSYSGDTQYF. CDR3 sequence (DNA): TGTGCCAGCAGTTACTCGGGGGATACGCAGTATTTT.

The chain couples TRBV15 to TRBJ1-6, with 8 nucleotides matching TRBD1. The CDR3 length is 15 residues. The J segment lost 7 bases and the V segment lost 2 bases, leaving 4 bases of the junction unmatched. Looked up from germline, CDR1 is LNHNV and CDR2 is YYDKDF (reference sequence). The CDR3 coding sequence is TGTGCCACCAGCAGATCGACAGGGGTAAATTCACCCCTCCACTTT. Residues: CATSRSTGVNSPLHF.

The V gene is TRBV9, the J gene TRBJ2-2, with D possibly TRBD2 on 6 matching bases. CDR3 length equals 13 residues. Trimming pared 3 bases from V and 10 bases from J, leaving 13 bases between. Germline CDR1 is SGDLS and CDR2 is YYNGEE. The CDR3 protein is CASSGGISLELFF. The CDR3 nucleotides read TGTGCCAGCAGCGGCGGGATATCGTTGGAGCTGTTTTTT.

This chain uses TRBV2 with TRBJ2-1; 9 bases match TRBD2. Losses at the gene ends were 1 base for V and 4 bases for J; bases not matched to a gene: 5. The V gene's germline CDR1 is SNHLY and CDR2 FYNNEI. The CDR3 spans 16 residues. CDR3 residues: CASSEDASGIYNEQFF. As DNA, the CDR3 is TGTGCCAGCAGTGAAGATGCTAGCGGGATTTACAATGAGCAGTTCTTC.

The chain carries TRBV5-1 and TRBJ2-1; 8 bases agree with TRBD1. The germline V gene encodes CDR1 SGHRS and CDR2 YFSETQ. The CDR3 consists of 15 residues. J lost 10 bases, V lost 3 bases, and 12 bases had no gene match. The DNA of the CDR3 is TGCGCCAGCAGCTCCGGACAGGGCCCCCTCCAGGAGCAGTTCTTC. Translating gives CASSSGQGPLQEQFF.

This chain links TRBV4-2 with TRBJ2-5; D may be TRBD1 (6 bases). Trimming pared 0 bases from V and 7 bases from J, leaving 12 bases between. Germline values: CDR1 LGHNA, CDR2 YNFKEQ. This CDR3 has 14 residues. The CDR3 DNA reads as TGTGCCAGCAGCCAAGATCCCCTAGGGGGGACCCAGTACTTC. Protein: CASSQDPLGGTQYF.

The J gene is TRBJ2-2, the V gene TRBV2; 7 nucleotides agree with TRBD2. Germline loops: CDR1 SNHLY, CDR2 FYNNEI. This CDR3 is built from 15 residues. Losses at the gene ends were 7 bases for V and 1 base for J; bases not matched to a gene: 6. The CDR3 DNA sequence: TGTGCCAGCATTGGGGTAGCGGGGAACACCGGGGAGCTGTTTTTT. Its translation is CASIGVAGNTGELFF.

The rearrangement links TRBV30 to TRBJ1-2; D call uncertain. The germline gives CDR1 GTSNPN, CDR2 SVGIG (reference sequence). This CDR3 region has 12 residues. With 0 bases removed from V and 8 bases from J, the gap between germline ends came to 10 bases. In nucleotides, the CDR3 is TGTGCCTGGAGTGTCGACGGCCTCGGCTACACCTTC. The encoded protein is CAWSVDGLGYTF.

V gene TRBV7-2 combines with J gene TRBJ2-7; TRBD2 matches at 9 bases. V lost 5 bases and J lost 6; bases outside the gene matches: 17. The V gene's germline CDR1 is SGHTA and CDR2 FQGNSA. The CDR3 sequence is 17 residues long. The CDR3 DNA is TGTGCCAGCAGCCCCACCCATTATAGCGGGAGCCCTCTCGAGCAGTACTTC. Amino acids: CASSPTHYSGSPLEQYF.

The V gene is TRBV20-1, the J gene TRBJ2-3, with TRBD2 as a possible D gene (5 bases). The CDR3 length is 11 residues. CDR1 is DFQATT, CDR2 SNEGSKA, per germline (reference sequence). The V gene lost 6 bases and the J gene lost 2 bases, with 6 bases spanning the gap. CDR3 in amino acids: CSAAATDTQYF. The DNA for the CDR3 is TGCAGTGCAGCGGCCACAGATACGCAGTATTTT.

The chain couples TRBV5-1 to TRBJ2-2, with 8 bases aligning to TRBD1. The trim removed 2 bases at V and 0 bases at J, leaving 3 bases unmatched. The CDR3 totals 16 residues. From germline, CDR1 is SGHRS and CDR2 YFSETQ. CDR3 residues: CASSFMTGANTGELFF. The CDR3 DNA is TGCGCCAGCAGCTTTATGACAGGGGCGAACACCGGGGAGCTGTTTTTT.

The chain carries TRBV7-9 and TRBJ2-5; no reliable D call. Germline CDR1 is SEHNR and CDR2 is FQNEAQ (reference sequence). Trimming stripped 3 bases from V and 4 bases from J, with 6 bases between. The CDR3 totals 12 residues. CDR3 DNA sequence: TGTGCCAGCAGCTTCACTGGAGAGACCCAGTACTTC. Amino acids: CASSFTGETQYF.

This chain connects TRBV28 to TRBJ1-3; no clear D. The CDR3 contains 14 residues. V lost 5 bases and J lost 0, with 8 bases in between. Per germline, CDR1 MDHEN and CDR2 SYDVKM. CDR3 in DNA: TGTGCCAGCAGTCTGGAGAGCTCTGGAAACACCATATATTTT. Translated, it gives CASSLESSGNTIYF. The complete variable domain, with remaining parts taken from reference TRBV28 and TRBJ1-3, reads DVKVTQSSRYLVKRTGEKVFLECVQDMDHENMFWYRQDPGLGLRLIYFSYDVKMKEKGDIPEGYSVSREKKERFSLILESASTNQTSMYLCASSLESSGNTIYFGEGSWLTVV.

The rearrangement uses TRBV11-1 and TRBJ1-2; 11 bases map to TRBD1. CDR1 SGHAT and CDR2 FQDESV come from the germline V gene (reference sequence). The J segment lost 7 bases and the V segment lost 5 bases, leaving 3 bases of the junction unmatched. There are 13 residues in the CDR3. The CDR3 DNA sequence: TGTGCCAGCAGCCGGACAGGGGGCGGTGGCTACACCTTC. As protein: CASSRTGGGGYTF.

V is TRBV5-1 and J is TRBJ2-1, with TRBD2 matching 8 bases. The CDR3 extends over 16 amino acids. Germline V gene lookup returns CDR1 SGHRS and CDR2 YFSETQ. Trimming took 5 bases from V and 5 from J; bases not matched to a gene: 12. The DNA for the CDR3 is TGCGCCAGCAGTAAAGGGTCGGGAGGGGCTGACAATGAGCAGTTCTTC. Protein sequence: CASSKGSGGADNEQFF.

CDR3 sequence: CASSLTGGKETQYF. In nucleotides, the CDR3 is TGTGCCAGCAGCTTGACAGGGGGCAAGGAGACCCAGTACTTC. The chain carries TRBV5-4 and TRBJ2-5; 9 positions match TRBD1. The CDR3 extends over 14 amino acids. CDR1 and CDR2 from the germline V gene are SGHNT and YYREEE (reference sequence). The J segment lost 5 bases and the V segment lost 1 base, leaving 3 bases of the junction unmatched.

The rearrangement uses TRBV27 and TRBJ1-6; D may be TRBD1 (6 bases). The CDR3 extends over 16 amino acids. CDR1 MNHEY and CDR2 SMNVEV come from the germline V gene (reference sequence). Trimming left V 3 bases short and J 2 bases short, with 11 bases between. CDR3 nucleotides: TGTGCCAGCAGTTTGAACAGGGTCACCTATAATTCACCCCTCCACTTT. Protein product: CASSLNRVTYNSPLHF.